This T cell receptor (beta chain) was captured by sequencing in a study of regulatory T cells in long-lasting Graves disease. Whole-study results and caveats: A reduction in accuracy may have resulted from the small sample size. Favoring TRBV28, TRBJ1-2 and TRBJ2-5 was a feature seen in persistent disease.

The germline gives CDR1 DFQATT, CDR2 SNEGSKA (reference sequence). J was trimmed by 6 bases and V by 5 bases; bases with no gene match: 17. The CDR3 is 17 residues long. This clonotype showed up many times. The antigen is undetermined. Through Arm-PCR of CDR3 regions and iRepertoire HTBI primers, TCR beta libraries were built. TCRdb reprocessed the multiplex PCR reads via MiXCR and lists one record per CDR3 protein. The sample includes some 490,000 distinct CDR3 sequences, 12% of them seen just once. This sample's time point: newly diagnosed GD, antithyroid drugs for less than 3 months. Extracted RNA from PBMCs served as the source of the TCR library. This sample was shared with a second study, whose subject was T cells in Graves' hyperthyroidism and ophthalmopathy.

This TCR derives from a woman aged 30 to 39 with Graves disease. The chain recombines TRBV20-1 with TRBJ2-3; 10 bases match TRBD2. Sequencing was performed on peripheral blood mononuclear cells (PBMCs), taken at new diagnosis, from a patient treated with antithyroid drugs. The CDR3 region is CSASPFGEREGLDTQYF. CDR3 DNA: TGCAGTGCTTCCCCCTTTGGAGAGCGGGAGGGCCTCGATACGCAGTATTTT.